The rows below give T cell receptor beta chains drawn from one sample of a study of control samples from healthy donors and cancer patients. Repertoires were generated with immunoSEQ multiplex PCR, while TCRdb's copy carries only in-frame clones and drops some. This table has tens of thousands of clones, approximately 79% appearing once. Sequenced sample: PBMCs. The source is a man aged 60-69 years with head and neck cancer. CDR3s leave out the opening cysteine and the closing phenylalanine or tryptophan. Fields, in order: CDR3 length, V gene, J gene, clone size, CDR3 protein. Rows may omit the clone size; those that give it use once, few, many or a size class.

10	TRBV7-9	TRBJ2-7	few	ASSLEAYEQY
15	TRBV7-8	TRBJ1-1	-	ASSSGRRIGRSTEAF
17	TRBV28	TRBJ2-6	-	ASSSTPLGRSSGANVLT
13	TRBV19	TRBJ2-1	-	ASSWGGSSYNEQF
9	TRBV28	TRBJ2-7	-	ASARSYEQY
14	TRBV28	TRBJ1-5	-	ASSVQVGLGNQPQH
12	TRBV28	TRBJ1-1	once	ASSPTVFGTEAF
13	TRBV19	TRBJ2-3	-	ASTHGGGRSDTQY
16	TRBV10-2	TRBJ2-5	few	ASSESPPRYGARGTQY
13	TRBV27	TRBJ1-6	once	ASSLSPSYNSPLH
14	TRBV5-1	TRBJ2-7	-	ASSLLPGTGGREQY
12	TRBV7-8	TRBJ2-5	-	ASSPKEGGETQY
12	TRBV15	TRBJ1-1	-	ATSRDWSNTEAF
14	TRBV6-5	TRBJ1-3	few	ASSYSGQISGNTIY
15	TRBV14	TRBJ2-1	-	ASSQDEVPRDYNEQF
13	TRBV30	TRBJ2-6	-	AWSVVRSGANVLT
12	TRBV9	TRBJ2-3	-	ASSVAGAADTQY
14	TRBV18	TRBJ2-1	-	ASSPYTGTGVSEQF
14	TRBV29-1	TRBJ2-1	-	SVPTSGRDKRSEQF
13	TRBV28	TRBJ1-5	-	ASSGGQWESQPQH
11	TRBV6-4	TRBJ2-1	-	ASSRDSYNEQF
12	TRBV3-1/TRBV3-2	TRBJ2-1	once	ASSLAGAYNEQF
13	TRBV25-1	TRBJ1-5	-	ASSGYQSSNQPQH
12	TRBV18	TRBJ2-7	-	ASSPGQGPYEQY
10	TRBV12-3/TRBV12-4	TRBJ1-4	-	ASSPPLGKLF
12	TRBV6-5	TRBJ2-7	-	ASPSTGFGDEQY
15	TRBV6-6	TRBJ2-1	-	ASSPPLEAGGDNEQF
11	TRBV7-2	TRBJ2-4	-	ASSLDWGDIQY
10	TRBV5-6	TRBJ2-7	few	ASSGGRYEQY